This T cell receptor beta chain derives from a study of untreated major depressive disorder. Broader study findings: The sequencing tests were limited to three preselected Vbeta families. Each subject's top five TRBV05-01 clones were all private. CD4+ T cells from depressed patients used TRBV05-01 (Vbeta 5.1) more often than controls.

Patients scored at least 18 on the Hamilton Depression Scale with DSM-IV major depression. Participants with major medical conditions, Axis I/II comorbidities, regular medication or illicit drug use were excluded. Generated by immunoSEQ multiplex PCR, the TCRdb table keeps only in-frame clones and is missing some. The sample yields approximately 12,000 clones, around 90% seen once. CDR1 is SGHTS and CDR2 is YDEGEE in the germline V gene. V was shortened by 1 base and J by 4 bases, with 11 bases between the two germline ends. The CDR3 runs 14 residues. Of note for this clone: Its antigen is unknown.

The sequenced sample was CD4+ T cells from PBMCs. V usage is TRBV5-8 and J usage is TRBJ1-2, with TRBD1 as a possible D gene (6 bases). This clonotype was obtained from a man aged 30 to 45 with major depressive disorder. The DNA of the CDR3 is TGTGCCAGCAGCTTGCCCGGGGGCGGCTATGGCTACACCTTC. Encoded protein: CASSLPGGGYGYTF. Full variable domain (remainder filled in from reference TRBV5-8 and TRBJ1-2): EAGVTQSPTHLIKTRGQQATLRCSPISGHTSVYWYQQALGLGLQFLLWYDEGEERNRGNFPPRFSGRQFPNYSSELNVNALELEDSALYLCASSLPGGGYGYTFGSGTRLTVV.